This T cell receptor (beta chain) is drawn from a study of cytomegalovirus exposure and HLA in healthy donors. Study outcomes and limitations: Researchers reported that a few CMV-associated chains were confirmed in vitro as CMV antigen-specific. Cytomegalovirus status was reportedly diagnosed by the classifier with high specificity and sensitivity.

Worth noting for this clone: Its specificity is not known.

V was cut by 7 bases and J by 4 bases, with 14 bases left in between. In germline, CDR1 is MNHEY, CDR2 SVGAGI. This CDR3 contains 14 residues. Profiled with immunoSEQ multiplex PCR; TCRdb holds only in-frame clones, not every one. The table includes roughly 200,000 clones, about 81% detected once. V gene TRBV6-5 combines with J gene TRBJ2-1; D is perhaps TRBD2 (5 bases). Sequencing was performed on PBMCs. The receptor's source is a woman between 25 and 40 years old in good health and CMV-seronegative. The CDR3 loop is CASNERLNYNEQFF. Here the CDR3 DNA reads TGTGCCAGCAATGAGCGGCTAAATTACAATGAGCAGTTCTTC.